These T cell receptor beta chains were read from a single sample in a study of regulatory T cells in long-lasting Graves disease. Each CDR3 protein gets one entry after TCRdb re-called the multiplex PCR reads with MiXCR. The table shows about 470,000 distinct CDR3 sequences, with under 25% occurring only once. The material sequenced was peripheral blood mononuclear cells (PBMCs), taken when the disease was refractory, from a patient treated with antithyroid drugs. Receptor source: a female donor with Graves disease. Both conserved end residues are part of each CDR3. A D gene is named only where the DNA matches it firmly. The listing skips clone size in some rows; elsewhere it reads once, few, many or a size class.

>TRBD1|TRBV19|TRBJ1-2|NA
CASSRDRGRPNYGYTF
TGTGCCAGCTCCCGGGACAGGGGGAGACCTAACTATGGCTACACCTTC
>TRBD1|TRBV5-5|TRBJ2-6|NA
CASSGTGGYSGANVLTF
TGTGCCAGCAGCGGGACAGGGGGCTACTCTGGGGCCAACGTCCTGACTTTC
>NA|TRBV20-1|TRBJ2-5|many
CSARGLAQETQYF
TGCAGTGCTAGAGGACTGGCCCAAGAGACCCAGTACTTC
>NA|TRBV6-2/TRBV6-3|TRBJ2-7|many
CASSYSGAPDEQYF
TGTGCCAGCAGTTACTCGGGGGCCCCGGACGAGCAGTACTTC
>NA|TRBV12-3/TRBV12-4|TRBJ2-1|NA
CASSPNNNEQFF
TGTGCCAGCAGCCCTAACAACAATGAGCAGTTCTTC
>NA|TRBV3-1|TRBJ2-7|NA
CASSQSYRETYEQYF
TGTGCCAGCAGCCAAAGTTACCGGGAGACCTACGAGCAGTACTTC
>NA|TRBV28|TRBJ2-1|NA
CASNGRSYNEQFF
TGTGCCAGCAATGGTCGCTCCTACAATGAGCAGTTCTTC
>TRBD1|TRBV27|TRBJ1-2|few
CASSDWDRDGYTF
TGTGCCAGCAGTGATTGGGACAGAGATGGCTACACCTTC
>TRBD1|TRBV5-1|TRBJ1-3|NA
CASSQGQGEGNTIYF
TGCGCCAGCAGCCAAGGACAGGGGGAAGGAAACACCATATATTTT
>TRBD2|TRBV28|TRBJ2-1|NA
CASRIAGDRQFF
TGTGCCAGCAGGATAGCGGGAGACAGGCAGTTCTTC
>NA|TRBV24-1|TRBJ2-3|few
CATSDTRRGGTDTQYF
TGTGCCACCAGTGATACACGCAGGGGTGGGACAGATACGCAGTATTTT
>NA|TRBV29-1|TRBJ2-7|NA
CSVLGGFYEQYF
TGCAGCGTTCTGGGAGGATTCTACGAGCAGTACTTC
>NA|TRBV28|TRBJ2-7|many
CASSVLRVAEQYF
TGTGCCAGCAGTGTACTCCGGGTGGCCGAGCAGTACTTC